These T cell receptor beta chains were read from a single sample in a study of T cells in Graves' hyperthyroidism and ophthalmopathy. Via MiXCR, TCRdb re-called the multiplex PCR reads, giving one row per CDR3 protein. The sample holds around 600,000 distinct CDR3 sequences, around 13% seen once. The specimen was blood. These receptors were collected from a woman aged 50 to 60 with Graves' ophthalmopathy. Both conserved end residues are part of each CDR3. The order of the fields is J gene, V gene, clone size, D gene, CDR3 DNA, CDR3 protein. The D gene is left open where the match is weak. Not all rows give a size; the values are once, few, many and, for expanded clones, a class.

J gene: TRBJ1-5; V gene: TRBV10-3; clone size: .; D gene: .; CDR3 DNA: TGTGCCATCAGTGACAGGAGGGGAACGGAGCCCCAGCATTTT; CDR3 protein: CAISDRRGTEPQHF
J gene: TRBJ2-1; V gene: TRBV3-1; clone size: many; D gene: TRBD2; CDR3 DNA: TGTGCCAGCAGCCAAGGCCTAGCGGGAGTAATTTATAAGTTCTTC; CDR3 protein: CASSQGLAGVIYKFF
J gene: TRBJ1-1; V gene: TRBV28; clone size: many; D gene: TRBD1; CDR3 DNA: TGTGCCAGCAGTACTCCCGGACAGGGAAACACTGAAGCTTTCTTT; CDR3 protein: CASSTPGQGNTEAFF
J gene: TRBJ2-1; V gene: TRBV7-9; clone size: many; D gene: TRBD1; CDR3 DNA: TGTGCCAGCAGCCTTAGTTATGGACAGGGATCCAATGAGCAGTTCTTC; CDR3 protein: CASSLSYGQGSNEQFF
J gene: TRBJ1-5; V gene: TRBV5-1; clone size: .; D gene: TRBD1; CDR3 DNA: TGCGCCAGCAGCTTGGAACCGTCCTGGGGGCCGACAGGGGGCAAGGGGAGCAATCAGCCCCAGCATTTT; CDR3 protein: CASSLEPSWGPTGGKGSNQPQHF
J gene: TRBJ2-7; V gene: TRBV9; clone size: few; D gene: TRBD2; CDR3 DNA: TGTGCCAGCAGCGTAGGCTCCGGGGGGGGAACCTACGAGCAGTACTTC; CDR3 protein: CASSVGSGGGTYEQYF
J gene: TRBJ1-1; V gene: TRBV6-1; clone size: many; D gene: .; CDR3 DNA: TGTGCCAGCAGTATCCGGACCGCTCGGGCTTTCTTT; CDR3 protein: CASSIRTARAFF
J gene: TRBJ2-1; V gene: TRBV18; clone size: many; D gene: TRBD2; CDR3 DNA: TGTGCCAGCTCACCAAACGGCGGGAGGAACAATGAGCAGTTCTTC; CDR3 protein: CASSPNGGRNNEQFF
J gene: TRBJ2-7; V gene: TRBV7-3; clone size: many; D gene: .; CDR3 DNA: TGTGCCAGCAGCTTAAACAGGGTTTCTGGCGAGCAGTACTTC; CDR3 protein: CASSLNRVSGEQYF
J gene: TRBJ2-7; V gene: TRBV7-9; clone size: .; D gene: TRBD1; CDR3 DNA: TGTGCCAGCAGCTTAGTCCGTACAGGGGGCCGGTACGAGCAGTACTTC; CDR3 protein: CASSLVRTGGRYEQYF
J gene: TRBJ1-4; V gene: TRBV18; clone size: many; D gene: .; CDR3 DNA: TGTGCCAGCTCCAAGGAAGGGGTGCCTAATGAAAAACTGTTTTTT; CDR3 protein: CASSKEGVPNEKLFF
J gene: TRBJ2-7; V gene: TRBV2; clone size: many; D gene: .; CDR3 DNA: TGTGCCAGCAGTGTAGTGCAGTCCTACGAGCAGTACTTC; CDR3 protein: CASSVVQSYEQYF
J gene: TRBJ1-5; V gene: TRBV20-1; clone size: few; D gene: .; CDR3 DNA: TGCAGTGCTAGAAGAGGGAACTTGGTCCAGCATTTT; CDR3 protein: CSARRGNLVQHF
J gene: TRBJ2-3; V gene: TRBV24-1; clone size: many; D gene: .; CDR3 DNA: TGTGCCACCAGTGATTTGGAGACAGCCCGGGATGCGCAGTATTTT; CDR3 protein: CATSDLETARDAQYF
J gene: TRBJ2-3; V gene: TRBV18; clone size: many; D gene: .; CDR3 DNA: TGTGCCAGCTCACCACCGGGGCGAGATACGCAGTATTTT; CDR3 protein: CASSPPGRDTQYF
J gene: TRBJ2-2; V gene: TRBV7-8; clone size: .; D gene: TRBD2; CDR3 DNA: TGTGCCAGCAGCTTAAGGACTAGCGGGAGGGCTAGCGGGGAGCTGTTTTTT; CDR3 protein: CASSLRTSGRASGELFF